Listed here are 19 T cell receptor beta chains from one sample, sequenced in a study of molecular identifiers for immune sequencing clone quantification. In TCRdb, the PCR reads were re-called with MiXCR into one record per CDR3 protein. This sample has hundreds of thousands of distinct CDR3 sequences, with 25% found just once. The sequencing input was naive CD8+ T cells from blood, with Jurkat cell RNA spiked in. The subset is: FACS-sorted CD8+CD4-CCR7+CD45RA+ naive T cells. Receptor source: a human donor in good health. Some libraries in this study had Jurkat cell RNA spiked in.

This clonotype came up many times. The chain employs TRBV11-2 and TRBJ1-1; perhaps TRBD1 as D (5 bases). The CDR3 totals 16 residues. V dropped 0 bases and J dropped 3 bases, with 14 bases sitting between them. Germline V gene data show CDR1 as SGHAT and CDR2 as FQNNGV. For the CDR3, the DNA is TGTGCCAGCAGCTTAGAATGGTATTCGGGGGACACTGAAGCTTTCTTT. Residues: CASSLEWYSGDTEAFF.

A few counts support this clonotype. V is TRBV3-1 and J is TRBJ2-3; 9 nucleotides agree with TRBD2. CDR1 is LGHDT and CDR2 is YNNKEL in the germline V gene (reference sequence). V lost 4 bases to trimming and J lost 0 bases; unmatched junction nucleotides: 8. The CDR3 contains 17 residues. CDR3 region: CASSPGPSGKSTDTQYF. The CDR3 DNA sequence: TGTGCCAGCAGCCCAGGACCTAGCGGGAAGAGCACAGATACGCAGTATTTT.

This clonotype was counted ten times or more. The rearrangement links TRBV5-1 to TRBJ2-3; 15 nucleotides align to TRBD2. The V and J ends lost 3 bases and 5 bases, in that order; junction bases with no gene match: 7. Looked up from germline, CDR1 is SGHRS and CDR2 is YFSETQ. This CDR3 has 17 residues. The CDR3 reads CASSYRTSGGAIDTQYF. For the CDR3, the DNA is TGCGCCAGCAGCTACAGGACTAGCGGGGGGGCTATAGATACGCAGTATTTT. Filled out from reference TRBV5-1 and TRBJ2-3, the complete variable domain reads KAGVTQTPRYLIKTRGQQVTLSCSPISGHRSVSWYQQTPGQGLQFLFEYFSETQRNKGNFPGRFSGRQFSNSRSEMNVSTLELGDSALYLCASSYRTSGGAIDTQYFGPGTRLTVL.

This clonotype occurred many times. This sequence joins TRBV3-1 and TRBJ2-1, with 12 bases that match TRBD2. The CDR3 has 17 residues. The germline gives CDR1 LGHDT, CDR2 YNNKEL (reference sequence). Trimming at V came to 6 bases and at J to 7 bases, leaving 13 bases not matched to a gene. The chain's CDR3 is CASSPRLAGAGLNEQFF. The DNA for the CDR3 is TGTGCCAGCAGTCCTCGACTAGCGGGAGCCGGGTTGAATGAGCAGTTCTTC.

The V call is TRBV15, the J call TRBJ2-7; TRBD1 or TRBD2 may be the D gene (6 bases each). The germline CDR1 and CDR2 sequences are LNHNV and YYDKDF (reference sequence). The CDR3 spans 15 residues. Trimming removed 1 base at V and 3 bases at J, with 13 bases between. CDR3 in DNA: TGTGCCACCAGCAGAGTCGCGGGACACCTCTACGAGCAGTACTTC. Translating gives CATSRVAGHLYEQYF.

Note on this clonotype: Being one base from a much bigger clone, this may be a read error. This chain links TRBV30 with TRBJ2-3; 8 bases align to TRBD1. The J call could be wrong; TRBJ1-5 is a better fit for the DNA end. This CDR3 region has 14 residues. The germline gives CDR1 GTSNPN, CDR2 SVGIG (reference sequence). In nucleotides, the CDR3 is TGTGCCTGGAGCCCCGGGGACAGGACAGATACGCAGCATTTT. It yields the protein CAWSPGDRTDTQHF.

There are a few counts of this clonotype. The chain joins TRBV6-5 to TRBJ1-5, with TRBD1 identical over 7 bases. The V segment lost 5 bases and the J segment 5 bases; nucleotides outside the gene matches: 6. Germline loops: CDR1 MNHEY, CDR2 SVGAGI. CDR3 length equals 14 residues. The CDR3 region is CASSLNDRDQPQHF. CDR3 bases: TGTGCCAGCAGTCTCAACGACAGGGATCAGCCCCAGCATTTT.

Comments on this clonotype: A much bigger clone sits one base away, suggesting this may be a read error. The rearrangement uses TRBV7-9 and TRBJ2-7, with a possible D match to TRBD2 (6 bases). V lost 1 base and J 9 bases, leaving 10 bases between the germline ends. The length of the CDR3 is 12 residues. Germline values: CDR1 SEHNR, CDR2 FQNEAQ (reference sequence). CDR3 region: CASSLGWRGQYF. The CDR3, as DNA: TGTGCCAGCAGCTTAGGATGGAGGGGGCAGTACTTC.

This clonotype was seen many times. The gene calls are TRBV5-8 and TRBJ1-1; TRBD1 matches 9 bases. Germline-derived CDR1 and CDR2 are SGHTS and YDEGEE. J lost 0 bases, V lost 4 bases, and 10 bases had no gene match. The CDR3 covers 17 residues. CDR3 region: CASSPSPGQGLNTEAFF. CDR3 DNA sequence: TGTGCCAGCAGCCCCAGTCCGGGACAGGGACTGAACACTGAAGCTTTCTTT.

A note on this clonotype: A much larger clone is a single base away; this may be a read error. J is TRBJ1-5 and V is TRBV4-3; 7 nucleotides agree with TRBD1. The CDR3 covers 15 residues. The V gene's germline CDR1 is LGHNA and CDR2 YSLEER. CDR3 amino acids: CAGSQGTASNQPQHF. The CDR3 coding sequence is TGCGCCGGCAGCCAAGGGACAGCAAGCAATCAGCCCCAGCATTTT.

The chain uses TRBV11-3 and TRBJ2-1; D possibly uses TRBD1 or TRBD2 (5 bases each). With 5 bases removed from V and 3 bases from J, the gap between germline ends came to 14 bases. This CDR3 contains 15 residues. Germline CDR1 and CDR2: SGHNT and YENEEA. Here the CDR3 DNA reads TGTGCCAGCAGCCGAGGGACGGTGAGCTACAATGAGCAGTTCTTC. It is translated as CASSRGTVSYNEQFF.

Points on this clonotype: A far larger clone is only one base removed, so a read error is likely. The V and J genes are TRBV6-5 and TRBJ1-4, with TRBD1 as a possible D gene (6 bases). Per germline, CDR1 MNHEY and CDR2 SVGAGI. Between the trimmed V and J ends, which lost 5 bases and 7 bases, there was a span of 14 bases. The CDR3 length is 14 residues. CDR3 DNA sequence: TGTGCCAGCAGTCCGACAGGAGGAAGTGAAAAACTGTTTTTT. It codes for CASSPTGGSEKLFF.

This clonotype occurred once. The junction does not match germline at one end; this may be a read error. This chain links TRBV9 with TRBJ2-7; tentative D call: TRBD1 (5 bases). This CDR3 has 14 residues. Per germline, CDR1 SGDLS and CDR2 YYNGEE. CDR3 sequence: CASGVGVTAYEQYF. CDR3 coding DNA: TGTGCCAGCGGCGTAGGGGTAACGGCCTACGAGCAGTACTTC.

This clonotype was found many times. The rearrangement uses TRBV7-9 and TRBJ2-6, with D possibly TRBD1 on 5 matching bases. The germline V gene has CDR1 SEHNR and CDR2 FQNEAQ (reference sequence). V lost 3 bases and J lost 1, with 10 bases in between. The CDR3 consists of 16 residues. CDR3 in amino acids: CASSFRSGSGANVLTF. CDR3 coding DNA: TGTGCCAGCAGCTTCCGATCAGGGTCTGGGGCCAACGTCCTGACTTTC.

This clonotype was seen at least ten times. This sequence joins TRBV10-2 and TRBJ2-5, with 11 bases lining up with TRBD1. This CDR3 has 13 residues. Trimming at V came to 0 bases and at J to 14 bases, leaving 5 bases not matched to a gene. The V gene's germline CDR1 is WSHSY and CDR2 SAAADI. CDR3 coding DNA: TGCGCCAGCAGTGAGTCGCCCGGGACAGGGGGTTACTTC. Translating gives CASSESPGTGGYF.

A remark on this clonotype: Germline is not matched at one junction end, which may reflect a read error. The chain carries TRBV6-1 and TRBJ2-5; the D gene is possibly TRBD1 (6 bases). The CDR3 length is 13 residues. Germline values: CDR1 MNHNS, CDR2 SASEGT. In nucleotides, the CDR3 is TGTGCCAGCAAGGGGGTATTCCAAGCGACCCAGTACTTC. As protein: CASKGVFQATQYF.

This clonotype appeared many times. CDR3 sequence reads: CASSQDLGQFSGANVLTF. The CDR3 region has the DNA TGCGCCAGCAGCCAAGATCTAGGCCAGTTCTCTGGGGCCAACGTCCTGACTTTC. This chain links TRBV4-3 with TRBJ2-6; D gene unclear. V dropped 0 bases and J dropped 0 bases, with 12 bases sitting between them. From germline, CDR1 is LGHNA and CDR2 YSLEER. The CDR3 is made up of 18 amino acids.

V and J are TRBV30 and TRBJ2-7; 9 bases match TRBD1. The trim removed 5 bases at V and 5 bases at J, leaving 10 bases unmatched. The germline V gene encodes CDR1 GTSNPN and CDR2 SVGIG (reference sequence). The CDR3 extends over 14 amino acids. The CDR3 DNA reads TGTGCCTGGGATAAGGGACAGGGCCTAGACGAGCAGTACTTC. It codes for CAWDKGQGLDEQYF.

This clonotype occurred a few times. V gene TRBV27 combines with J gene TRBJ1-1, with D perhaps matching TRBD1 (6 bases). CDR3 length: 13 amino acids. Per the germline V gene, CDR1 is MNHEY and CDR2 is SMNVEV (reference sequence). V was cut by 4 bases and J by 4 bases, with 10 bases left in between. The CDR3 region is CASSYQQGTEAFF. CDR3 nucleotide sequence: TGTGCCAGCAGTTACCAACAGGGCACTGAAGCTTTCTTT.